This TCR beta chain emerged from a study of immune cell composition in non-small cell lung cancer. This clone was seen once. Libraries were prepared by immunoSEQ multiplex PCR; TCRdb keeps only in-frame clonotypes and omits some of them. This table holds some 5,100 clones, approximately 91% found once. Normal lung sampling was at least 3 cm from the tumour, as distant as possible. DNA was extracted from unsorted cell suspensions stored frozen. Trimming took 5 bases from V and 4 from J, leaving 13 bases between them. This CDR3 is 14 amino acids long. The germline V gene encodes CDR1 KGHSH and CDR2 LQKENI.

The sequence was obtained from a human donor with non-small cell lung cancer. Some clones in this sample may be carry-over from other donors' samples. The rearrangement links TRBV18 to TRBJ2-3; D remains ambiguous. Material: non-adjacent lung tissue. CDR3 sequence (DNA): TGTGCCAGCTCAGCAAACGGGTTTTCAGATACGCAGTATTTT. Translated, it gives CASSANGFSDTQYF.